One sample yielded the 29 T cell receptor beta chains listed below, sequenced in a study of type 1 regulatory T cells. These receptors have no identified antigens. MiXCR was run by TCRdb on the reads, yielding one entry per CDR3 protein. The profile covers about 62,000 distinct CDR3 sequences, with less than 65% appearing a single time and about 2% taken by the ten largest. Sequences were obtained from cultured non-Tr1 T cells, either the whole culture or a sorted T cell fraction (not recorded which). The origin of the receptors is a human donor in good health.

Only a few counts were recorded for this clonotype. The chain links TRBV5-1 to TRBJ2-7; a possible D gene is TRBD2 (6 bases). The CDR3 is 14 amino acids. Germline V gene lookup returns CDR1 SGHRS and CDR2 YFSETQ. The ends were cut back, 5 bases at V and 1 base at J, with 13 bases in the middle. CDR3: CASRRGSTSYEQYF. DNA of the CDR3: TGCGCCAGCAGACGGGGGTCAACTTCCTACGAGCAGTACTTC.

The chain recombines TRBV20-1 with TRBJ2-5, with 7 bases identical to TRBD2. The V gene's germline CDR1 is DFQATT and CDR2 SNEGSKA (reference sequence). Losses at the gene ends were 1 base for V and 2 bases for J; bases not matched to a gene: 7. The CDR3 spans 15 residues. This chain's CDR3 is CSARVRGRRQETQYF. DNA for the CDR3: TGCAGTGCTAGAGTGCGGGGGAGAAGACAAGAGACCCAGTACTTC.

The chain recombines TRBV9 with TRBJ2-2, with unresolved D. This CDR3 comprises 16 residues. The V gene's germline CDR1 is SGDLS and CDR2 YYNGEE. Trimming shortened V by 1 base and J by 0 bases, and 10 bases separated the two germline ends. The CDR3 loop is CASSVFPGSNTGELFF. DNA of the CDR3: TGTGCCAGCAGCGTATTTCCGGGTTCGAACACCGGGGAGCTGTTTTTT. The full variable domain, with the rest looked up from reference TRBV9 and TRBJ2-2, is DSGVTQTPKHLITATGQRVTLRCSPRSGDLSVYWYQQSLDQGLQFLIQYYNGEERAKGNILERFSAQQFPDLHSELNLSSLELGDSALYFCASSVFPGSNTGELFFGEGSRLTVL.

The sample holds a few counts of this clonotype. The gene calls are TRBV11-3 and TRBJ2-7; perhaps TRBD2 as D (6 bases). Between the trimmed V and J ends, which lost 1 base and 7 bases, there was a span of 11 bases. Germline assignment: CDR1 SGHNT and CDR2 YENEEA. The CDR3 runs to 13 residues. The CDR3 region is CASSLAGSGEQYF. CDR3 DNA sequence: TGTGCCAGCAGCTTAGCCGGGAGTGGAGAGCAGTACTTC.

This clonotype was counted only a few times. J is TRBJ2-1 and V is TRBV28; tentatively, D is TRBD2 (5 bases). V shed 6 bases and J shed 5 bases, with 11 bases lying between them. The germline gives CDR1 MDHEN, CDR2 SYDVKM. There are 13 residues in the CDR3. DNA of the CDR3: TGTGCCAGCAGCCGAGCCGGGAACAATGAGCAGTTCTTC. Its protein product is CASSRAGNNEQFF.

The chain couples TRBV2 to TRBJ1-2, with D unresolved. The tail of the sequence fits TRBJ2-1 better, so the J call may be wrong. The CDR3 covers 10 residues. Germline CDR1 reads SNHLY; CDR2 reads FYNNEI. CDR3 sequence: CASSEGGQFF. As DNA, the CDR3 is TGTGCCAGCAGTGAAGGGGGACAGTTCTTC.

This clonotype was detected only a few times. Relative to the germline gene, one junction end is altered; a read error may explain this. The chain carries TRBV11-2 and TRBJ2-7; D is perhaps TRBD1 or TRBD2 (5 bases each). The CDR3 runs to 15 residues. Germline loops: CDR1 SGHAT, CDR2 FQNNGV. The CDR3 DNA reads TGTGCTAGCAGCTTATCTGGGGACGCCTCCTACGAGCAGTACTTC. Encoded protein: CASSLSGDASYEQYF.

This clonotype has only a few counts. This rearrangement joins TRBV5-1 to TRBJ2-7; D gene unclear. V gave up 5 bases and J gave up 2 bases, with 11 bases separating them. This CDR3 spans 13 amino acids. CDR1 is SGHRS, CDR2 YFSETQ, per germline. CDR3 bases: TGCGCCAGCAGTTCAACCGCCGCCTACGAGCAGTACTTC. Translating it yields CASSSTAAYEQYF.

The rearrangement joins TRBV19 to TRBJ1-5, with D unresolved. Germline assignment: CDR1 LNHDA and CDR2 SQIVND (reference sequence). This CDR3 is built from 13 residues. The ends were cut back, 7 bases at V and 6 bases at J, with 13 bases in the middle. The CDR3 spells CASTVSTLQPQHF. CDR3 DNA: TGTGCCAGTACTGTCAGTACACTTCAGCCCCAGCATTTT.

The rearrangement links TRBV7-2 to TRBJ1-4; 9 bases fit TRBD1. This CDR3 has 16 amino acids. Germline loops: CDR1 SGHTA, CDR2 FQGNSA. V was pared by 1 base and J by 5 bases, with 5 bases of the junction left unmatched. The CDR3 nucleotides are TGTGCCAGCAGCTTAGTAGGAGGGACAGGGAATGAAAAACTGTTTTTT. Encoded protein: CASSLVGGTGNEKLFF.

This clonotype was observed a single time. The chain links TRBV19 to TRBJ2-5, with 7 bases lining up with TRBD1. The V gene's germline CDR1 is LNHDA and CDR2 SQIVND (reference sequence). The CDR3 length is 13 residues. The trim removed 8 bases at V and 0 bases at J, leaving 3 bases unmatched. The CDR3 DNA is TGTGCCAGTCGACAGGGCAACCAAGAGACCCAGTACTTC. Residues: CASRQGNQETQYF.

The table lists this clonotype with a few counts. The chain has TRBV18 and TRBJ2-1; D may be TRBD2 (6 bases). With 0 bases removed from V and 9 bases from J, the gap between germline ends came to 12 bases. Germline V gives CDR1 KGHSH, CDR2 LQKENI. The CDR3 consists of 14 residues. The CDR3 region has the DNA TGTGCCAGCTCACCACCGATTTCCGGGAGTGAGCAGTTCTTC. Its protein product is CASSPPISGSEQFF.

This clonotype was recorded at least ten times. This rearrangement joins TRBV12-3 or TRBV12-4 to TRBJ2-1; the D gene is possibly TRBD2 (5 bases). V lost 4 bases and J 10 bases, leaving 17 bases between the germline ends. The CDR3 sequence is 14 residues long. The CDR3 coding sequence is TGTGCCAGCAGTTCGTCCCGAGGGCGCCACGAGCAGTTCTTC. Translation gives CASSSSRGRHEQFF.

This clonotype was found many times. The V and J genes are TRBV9 and TRBJ2-6; 7 nucleotides align to TRBD2. CDR1 and CDR2 from the germline V gene are SGDLS and YYNGEE. CDR3 length: 16 amino acids. Trimming at V came to 1 base and at J to 4 bases, leaving 5 bases not matched to a gene. CDR3 sequence (DNA): TGTGCCAGCAGCGTATGGGGGAGGGGCGGGGCCAACGTCCTGACTTTC. Its protein product is CASSVWGRGGANVLTF.

This clonotype occurred a few times. The genes are TRBV28 and TRBJ2-3, with TRBD1 as a possible D gene (5 bases). V shed 8 bases and J shed 7 bases, with 10 bases lying between them. CDR3 length: 11 amino acids. In germline, CDR1 is MDHEN, CDR2 SYDVKM. CDR3 coding DNA: TGTGCCAGCGGCGACAGAAATACGCAGTATTTT. Translation: CASGDRNTQYF.

A few counts support this clonotype. The rearrangement links TRBV18 to TRBJ2-5, with a tentative D call TRBD2 (5 bases). Trimming removed 1 base from V and 5 bases from J, with 11 bases in between. In germline, CDR1 is KGHSH, CDR2 LQKENI. The CDR3 is 14 amino acids. The DNA of the CDR3 is TGTGCCAGCTCACCACAGAGGGCCGGGGAGACCCAGTACTTC. This gives the protein CASSPQRAGETQYF.

The chain uses TRBV5-1 and TRBJ1-4; D call uncertain. CDR1 is SGHRS, CDR2 YFSETQ, per germline. Deletions cut 5 bases from V and 0 bases from J, with 5 bases between. The CDR3 runs to 13 residues. As DNA, the CDR3 is TGCGCCAGCAGTGATGCAACTAATGAAAAACTGTTTTTT. It is translated as CASSDATNEKLFF. Combining the CDR3 with reference TRBV5-1 and TRBJ1-4 gives the whole variable domain KAGVTQTPRYLIKTRGQQVTLSCSPISGHRSVSWYQQTPGQGLQFLFEYFSETQRNKGNFPGRFSGRQFSNSRSEMNVSTLELGDSALYLCASSDATNEKLFFGSGTQLSVL.

The gene calls are TRBV20-1 and TRBJ2-1, with D maybe TRBD2 (5 bases). The CDR3 runs 15 residues. V shed 2 bases and J shed 5 bases, with 16 bases lying between them. Per germline, CDR1 DFQATT and CDR2 SNEGSKA (reference sequence). For the CDR3, the DNA is TGCAGTGCTAGACTAAGCGGAACCGTTAACAATGAGCAGTTCTTC. It encodes CSARLSGTVNNEQFF.

This clonotype was counted at least ten times. The chain couples TRBV29-1 to TRBJ2-5; 9 bases line up with TRBD1. The length of the CDR3 is 16 residues. In germline, CDR1 is SQVTM, CDR2 ANQGSEA. The V segment lost 5 bases and the J segment 4 bases; nucleotides outside the gene matches: 14. CDR3: CSVQRPRQGEGETQYF. CDR3 in DNA: TGCAGCGTTCAAAGACCCCGACAGGGGGAGGGAGAGACCCAGTACTTC.

The rearrangement joins TRBV12-3 or TRBV12-4 to TRBJ1-2; 7 bases are a match to TRBD1. V shed 5 bases and J 2 bases; nucleotides not matched to a gene: 5. This CDR3 region has 14 residues. The CDR3 reads CASSVRQGNYGYTF. The CDR3 DNA sequence: TGTGCCAGCAGTGTCCGACAGGGCAACTATGGCTACACCTTC.

The chain joins TRBV6-6 to TRBJ1-1; D is uncertain. Germline CDR1 MNHNY, CDR2 SVGAGI (reference sequence). With 7 bases removed from V and 1 base from J, the gap between germline ends came to 10 bases. This CDR3 contains 13 residues. The CDR3 loop reads CASNAAWNTEAFF. The CDR3 DNA is TGTGCCAGCAACGCGGCGTGGAACACTGAAGCTTTCTTT.

This clonotype has at least ten counts. This chain uses TRBV2 with TRBJ1-5; possible D gene TRBD1, 6 bases. V lost 5 bases and J 1 base, leaving 15 bases between the germline ends. The CDR3 runs 16 residues. CDR1 is SNHLY and CDR2 is FYNNEI in the germline V gene. The chain's CDR3 is CASSKSSGASNQPQHF. The CDR3 nucleotides are TGTGCCAGCAGTAAGTCCTCAGGGGCGAGCAATCAGCCCCAGCATTTT.

In the case of this clonotype: A read error may account for a junction end that differs from germline. V gene TRBV6-2 or TRBV6-3 combines with J gene TRBJ1-5; D unclear. This CDR3 comprises 16 residues. Germline CDR1 is MNHEY and CDR2 is SVGEGT. CDR3 sequence reads: CASSYFRGDSNHPQHF. DNA of the CDR3: TGTGCCAGCAGTTACTTTCGGGGAGATAGCAATCACCCCCAGCATTTT.

The chain carries TRBV12-3 or TRBV12-4 and TRBJ1-1, with 8 bases that match TRBD1. The CDR3 sequence is 17 residues long. Trimming at V came to 6 bases and at J to 0 bases, leaving 12 bases not matched to a gene. In DNA, the CDR3 is TGTGCCAGCAGCCCTACCCGACAGGGGAAAGTGAACACTGAAGCTTTCTTT. This gives the protein CASSPTRQGKVNTEAFF.

The chain carries TRBV7-9 and TRBJ1-1, with TRBD1 identical over 8 bases. Germline CDR1 reads SEHNR; CDR2 reads FQNEAQ (reference sequence). CDR3 length: 15 amino acids. V shed 5 bases, J shed 1 base, and the junction held 6 bases outside the gene matches. CDR3 in amino acids: CASSPWTGKNTEAFF. The CDR3 coding sequence is TGTGCCAGCAGCCCCTGGACAGGGAAGAACACTGAAGCTTTCTTT.

This clonotype has more than one count but fewer than ten. This chain joins TRBV5-1 and TRBJ2-2; 8 bases agree with TRBD2. This CDR3 comprises 16 residues. Germline CDR1 SGHRS, CDR2 YFSETQ. J was trimmed by 4 bases and V by 2 bases; bases with no gene match: 7. This CDR3 is CASSFLAGSSTGELFF. The CDR3 DNA reads TGCGCCAGCAGCTTTTTAGCGGGATCGAGCACCGGGGAGCTGTTTTTT.

In DNA, the CDR3 is TGTGCCAGCAGGGGGCCAGTTGAAAAACTGTTTTTT. Protein sequence: CASRGPVEKLFF. The chain recombines TRBV28 with TRBJ1-4; perhaps TRBD1 as D (5 bases). V gave up 6 bases and J gave up 7 bases, with 9 bases separating them. Looked up from germline, CDR1 is MDHEN and CDR2 is SYDVKM. The CDR3 has 12 residues.

This clonotype was counted a few times. J is TRBJ1-2 and V is TRBV3-1; D might be TRBD1 (5 bases). This CDR3 spans 14 amino acids. CDR1 is LGHDT, CDR2 YNNKEL, per germline (reference sequence). Trimming stripped 1 base from V and 4 bases from J, with 10 bases between. This CDR3 reads CASSQAGGVYGYTF. In nucleotides, the CDR3 is TGTGCCAGCAGCCAAGCTGGGGGTGTCTATGGCTACACCTTC.

The chain recombines TRBV18 with TRBJ2-7, with 8 bases identical to TRBD1. The CDR3 runs to 15 residues. Trimming took 6 bases from V and 0 from J; bases not matched to a gene: 7. Per germline, CDR1 KGHSH and CDR2 LQKENI. The CDR3 DNA reads TGTGCCAGCTCCCCCGGGACAGGAGACTCCTACGAGCAGTACTTC. This sequence encodes CASSPGTGDSYEQYF.